This T cell receptor beta chain derives from a study of T cell responses to AZD1222 COVID-19 vaccine. Germline lookup yields CDR1 LGHDT and CDR2 YNNKEL (reference sequence). Trimming took off 2 bases at V and 7 bases at J, with 12 bases between the two ends. This CDR3 spans 15 amino acids. Libraries were prepared by immunoSEQ multiplex PCR; TCRdb keeps only in-frame clonotypes and omits some of them. The table has approximately 150,000 clones, approximately 90% seen once. Note on this clone: The antigen remains unidentified.

Notes on the study in general: The study identified only a handful of AZD1222 recipients as seropositive at baseline. Breadth and depth of Spike-specific TCRs rose after two AZD1222 doses. Targets within unmutated variant regions were reportedly found for nearly half of spike-specific TCRs.

Material: peripheral blood, obtained 28 days after the second AZD1222 dose. This TCR was recovered from an adult who received the AZD1222 COVID-19 vaccine. V usage is TRBV3-1 (or the pseudogene TRBV3-2) and J usage is TRBJ1-6; the D is unclear. The CDR3 coding sequence is TGTGCCAGCAGCCAACTCCCGGACGGAAATTCACCCCTCCACTTT. Translating gives CASSQLPDGNSPLHF.